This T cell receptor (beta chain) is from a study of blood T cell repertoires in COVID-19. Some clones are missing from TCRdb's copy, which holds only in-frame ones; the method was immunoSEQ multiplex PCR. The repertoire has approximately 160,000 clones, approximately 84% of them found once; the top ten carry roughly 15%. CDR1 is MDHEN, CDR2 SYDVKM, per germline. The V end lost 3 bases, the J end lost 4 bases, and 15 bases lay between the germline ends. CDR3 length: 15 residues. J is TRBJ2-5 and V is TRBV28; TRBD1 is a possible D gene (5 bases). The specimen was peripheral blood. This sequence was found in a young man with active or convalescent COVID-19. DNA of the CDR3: TGTGCCAGCAGTTTTAGAGAGTTGGGGCGAGAGACCCAGTACTTC. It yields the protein CASSFRELGRETQYF.